The clone carrying this T cell receptor (beta chain) was seen a few times. Its matching antigen is unknown. CDR3 length: 13 residues. Trimming removed 6 bases at V and 5 bases at J, with 13 bases between. The germline gives CDR1 LNHDA, CDR2 SQIVND (reference sequence). The data originate from a study of early T cells in non-severe SARS-CoV-2 infection. Overall study context: Chains were unpaired, as sequencing was done on bulk RNA from unsorted whole blood. Study-wide results and limits: CD4 and private specificities were missed by VDJdb matching, which favored anti-spike CD8 responses.

Individual cDNA molecules carried attached unique molecular identifiers. TCRdb reprocessed the 5' RACE reads with MiXCR, giving one entry per CDR3 protein. Of about 87,000 distinct CDR3 sequences listed, 14% are singletons. The sample comprised whole blood. The chain links TRBV19 to TRBJ2-5; D is possibly TRBD1 (6 bases). The clonotype was recovered from an adult who was a healthcare worker with PCR-confirmed SARS-CoV-2 infection or an uninfected control (not recorded which). CDR3 loop: CASREKGVETQYF. The CDR3, as DNA: TGTGCCAGTAGGGAGAAGGGGGTCGAGACCCAGTACTTC.